This record concerns one T cell receptor (beta chain) sequence. Its antigen remains undetermined. The sample belongs to a study of T cells expressing NK-cell markers (dated by TCRdb to 2018 to 2021). General notes on the study: Several donors provided sorted CD3+CD56+NKG2C+, CD3+CD56+NKG2C- and CD3+CD56-NKG2C+ T-cell subsets, whose TCR beta-chain repertoires were profiled. Among the eight sequenced donors, only one was HCMV-seronegative, while the other seven were HCMV-seropositive. The study sequenced eight donors, all healthy volunteers chosen at random: three men and five women. Sequencing of the libraries produced 2 x 150 bp reads on Illumina HiSeq 2000/2500, MiSeq or NextSeq.

Results and caveats for the whole study, not just this receptor: Those dominant clonotypes were again the most abundant among CD3+CD56-NKG2C+ cells in four donors, at roughly 25-60.1%. In more than five donors, the dominant CD3+CD56+NKG2C+ clonotypes were found to rank among the top 10 CD8+ clonotypes and to make up roughly 1.0-7.0% of CD8+ T cells. Whether the expanded NKG2C-expressing T cell clones were specific for HCMV antigens remained unclear.

TCRdb lists the instrument as Illumina HiSeq 2000. TCR beta cDNA libraries were prepared using 5'RACE template switching, which introduced a universal primer site and unique molecular identifiers. Synthesis of cDNA was primed from the TCR beta constant segment and was followed by two consecutive PCR amplification steps. The authors' analysis ran thus. MIGEC handled demultiplexing of the reads and grouping by UMI, while MiTCR was used to assemble and quantify clonotypes. To exclude erroneous sequences, any TCR cDNA sequence not supported by at least two reads was discarded. Downstream repertoire analysis used the tcR package, and clonotypes were matched across fractions by CDR3 nucleotide sequence plus V segment. VDJmatch was used to annotate antigen specificity against VDJdb, with one amino acid substitution allowed in CDR3. TCRdb reprocessed the reads; each CDR3 protein sequence makes one entry, and DNA is unavailable. The V and J calls follow TCRdb's processing rather than the paper's. This sample's listing comprises approximately 110,000 distinct CDR3 sequences. Around a sixth of the sample is held by the ten biggest clonotypes.

HCMV-specific IgG was detected in serum with a commercial ELISA kit to determine HCMV serostatus. Ficoll density gradient centrifugation was used to isolate peripheral blood mononuclear cells from blood. The clonotype comes from a woman between 18 and 69 years old in good health. The sequencing sample was made of blood T cells: a sorted CD56 or NKG2C T cell subset, CD4+ or CD8+ T cells, or bulk PBMC T cells (not recorded which).

The CDR3 reads CASSQDDRPNQPQHF. This chain is built from TRBV4-3 and TRBJ1-5; the TRBD1 assignment by TCRdb is unverifiable without DNA. From its cysteine to its phenylalanine, the CDR3 spans 15 amino acids. No DNA sequence was recorded. The germline V gene yields LGHNA for CDR1 and YSLEER for CDR2.